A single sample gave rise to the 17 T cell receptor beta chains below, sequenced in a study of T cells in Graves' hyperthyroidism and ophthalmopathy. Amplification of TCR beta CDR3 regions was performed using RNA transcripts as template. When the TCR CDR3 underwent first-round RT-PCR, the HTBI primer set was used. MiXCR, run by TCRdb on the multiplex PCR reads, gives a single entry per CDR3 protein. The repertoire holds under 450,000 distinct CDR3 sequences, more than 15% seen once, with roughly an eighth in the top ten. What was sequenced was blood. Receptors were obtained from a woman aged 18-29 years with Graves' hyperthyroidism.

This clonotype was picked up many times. The CDR3 sequence: CASSPEGEQYF. The CDR3 DNA reads as TGTGCCAGCAGCCCAGAGGGCGAGCAGTACTTC. The rearrangement joins TRBV7-8 to TRBJ2-7, with a possible D match to TRBD2 (5 bases). The V and J ends lost 5 bases and 6 bases respectively, with 8 bases between them. The CDR3 is made up of 11 amino acids. Per germline, CDR1 SGHVS and CDR2 FQNEAQ.

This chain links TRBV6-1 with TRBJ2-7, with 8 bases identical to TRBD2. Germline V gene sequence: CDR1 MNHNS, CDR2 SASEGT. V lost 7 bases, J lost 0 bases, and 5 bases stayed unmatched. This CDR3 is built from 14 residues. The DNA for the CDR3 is TGTGCCAGCAACCAGCTAGCGGGCTCCTACGAGCAGTACTTC. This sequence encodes CASNQLAGSYEQYF.

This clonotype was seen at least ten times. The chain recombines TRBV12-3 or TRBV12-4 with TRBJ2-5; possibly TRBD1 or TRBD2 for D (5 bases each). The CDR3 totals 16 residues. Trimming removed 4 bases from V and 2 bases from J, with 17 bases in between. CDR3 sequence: CASSYQRGAGQETQYF. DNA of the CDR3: TGTGCCAGCAGTTACCAAAGAGGGGCAGGGCAAGAGACCCAGTACTTC.

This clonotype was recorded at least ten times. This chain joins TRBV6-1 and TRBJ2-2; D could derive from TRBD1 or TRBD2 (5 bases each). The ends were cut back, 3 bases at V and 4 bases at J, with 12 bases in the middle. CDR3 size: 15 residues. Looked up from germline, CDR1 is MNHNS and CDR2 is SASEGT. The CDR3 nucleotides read TGTGCCAGCAGTGAGACCAGGGCGGGCACCGGGGAGCTGTTTTTT. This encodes CASSETRAGTGELFF.

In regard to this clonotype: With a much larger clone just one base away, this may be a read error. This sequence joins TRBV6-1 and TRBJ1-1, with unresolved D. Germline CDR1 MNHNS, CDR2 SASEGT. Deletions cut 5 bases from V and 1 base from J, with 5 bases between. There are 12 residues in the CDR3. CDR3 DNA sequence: TGTGCCAGCAGTTCGGAGAACACTGAAGCTTTCTTT. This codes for CASSSENTEAFF.

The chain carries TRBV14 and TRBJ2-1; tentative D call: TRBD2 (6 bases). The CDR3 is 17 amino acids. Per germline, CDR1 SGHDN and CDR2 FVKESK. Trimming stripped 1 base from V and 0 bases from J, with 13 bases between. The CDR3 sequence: CASSQVGRGSSYNEQFF. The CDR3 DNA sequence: TGTGCCAGCAGCCAAGTGGGACGGGGGAGCTCCTACAATGAGCAGTTCTTC.

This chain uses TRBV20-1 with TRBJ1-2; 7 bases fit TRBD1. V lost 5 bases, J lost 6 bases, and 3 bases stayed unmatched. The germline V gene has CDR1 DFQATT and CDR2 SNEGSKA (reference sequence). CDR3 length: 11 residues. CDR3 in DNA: TGCAGTGCTGTGACAGGGAATGGCTACACCTTC. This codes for CSAVTGNGYTF.

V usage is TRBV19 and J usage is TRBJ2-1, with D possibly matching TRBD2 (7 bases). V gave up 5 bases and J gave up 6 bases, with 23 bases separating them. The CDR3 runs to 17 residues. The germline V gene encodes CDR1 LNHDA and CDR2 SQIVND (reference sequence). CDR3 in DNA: TGTGCCAGTAGTTTCCTTCCGAGGGGGGGGTCCCGCAATGAGCAGTTCTTC. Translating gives CASSFLPRGGSRNEQFF.

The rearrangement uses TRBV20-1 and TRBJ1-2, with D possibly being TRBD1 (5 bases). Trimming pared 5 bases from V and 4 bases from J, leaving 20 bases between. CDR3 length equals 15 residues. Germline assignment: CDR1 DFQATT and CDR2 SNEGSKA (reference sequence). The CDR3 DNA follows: TGCAGTGCTTCCGACACCACGGGGGGAGGCTATGGCTACACCTTC. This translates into CSASDTTGGGYGYTF.

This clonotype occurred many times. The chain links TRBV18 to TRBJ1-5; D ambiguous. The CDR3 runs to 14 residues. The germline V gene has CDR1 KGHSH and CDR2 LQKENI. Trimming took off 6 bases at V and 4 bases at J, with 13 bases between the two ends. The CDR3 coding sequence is TGTGCCAGCTCGCCTATTCAGGAAAATCAGCCCCAGCATTTT. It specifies CASSPIQENQPQHF.

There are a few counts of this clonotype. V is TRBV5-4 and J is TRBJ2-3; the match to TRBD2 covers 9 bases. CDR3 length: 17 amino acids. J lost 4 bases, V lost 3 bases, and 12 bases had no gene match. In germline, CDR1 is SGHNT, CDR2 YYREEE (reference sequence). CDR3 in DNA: TGTGCCAGCAGCTCTAAAACAGCGGGAGGAGGGGCAGATACGCAGTATTTT. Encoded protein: CASSSKTAGGGADTQYF. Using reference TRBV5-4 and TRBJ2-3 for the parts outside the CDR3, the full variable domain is ETGVTQSPTHLIKTRGQQVTLRCSSQSGHNTVSWYQQALGQGPQFIFQYYREEENGRGNFPPRFSGLQFPNYSSELNVNALELDDSALYLCASSSKTAGGGADTQYFGPGTRLTVL.

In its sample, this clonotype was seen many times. The CDR3 spells CASSLGWYEQYF. CDR3 coding DNA: TGTGCCAGCAGCTTAGGATGGTACGAGCAGTACTTC. The J gene is TRBJ2-7, the V gene TRBV7-9, with D hard to call. This CDR3 has 12 amino acids. The V end lost 1 base, the J end lost 4 bases, and 5 bases lay between the germline ends. Germline V CDR1 and CDR2: SEHNR, FQNEAQ (reference sequence).

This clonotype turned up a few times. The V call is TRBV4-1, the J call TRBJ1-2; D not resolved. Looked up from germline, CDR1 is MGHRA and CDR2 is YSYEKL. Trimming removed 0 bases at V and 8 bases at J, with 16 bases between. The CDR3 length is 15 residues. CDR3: CASSQEPRTPGGYTF. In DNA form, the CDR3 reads TGCGCCAGCAGCCAAGAACCTCGGACTCCTGGCGGCTACACCTTC.

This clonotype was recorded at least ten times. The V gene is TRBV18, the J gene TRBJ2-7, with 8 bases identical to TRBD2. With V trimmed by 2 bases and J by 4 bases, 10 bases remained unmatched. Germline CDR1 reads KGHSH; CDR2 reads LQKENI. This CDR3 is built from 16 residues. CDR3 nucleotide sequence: TGTGCCAGCTCACCAAGAGCGGGAGATGAATGGTACGAGCAGTACTTC. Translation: CASSPRAGDEWYEQYF. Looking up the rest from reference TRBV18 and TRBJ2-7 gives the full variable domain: NAGVMQNPRHLVRRRGQEARLRCSPMKGHSHVYWYRQLPEEGLKFMVYLQKENIIDESGMPKERFSAEFPKEGPSILRIQQVVRGDSAAYFCASSPRAGDEWYEQYFGPGTRLTVT.

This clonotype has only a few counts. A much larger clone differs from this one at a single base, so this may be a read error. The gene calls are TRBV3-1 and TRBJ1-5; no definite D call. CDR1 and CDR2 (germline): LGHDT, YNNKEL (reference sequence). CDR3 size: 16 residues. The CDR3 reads CASSQGNGRSNQPLHF. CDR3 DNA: TGTGCCAGCAGCCAAGGTAACGGGAGGAGCAATCAGCCCCTGCATTTT.

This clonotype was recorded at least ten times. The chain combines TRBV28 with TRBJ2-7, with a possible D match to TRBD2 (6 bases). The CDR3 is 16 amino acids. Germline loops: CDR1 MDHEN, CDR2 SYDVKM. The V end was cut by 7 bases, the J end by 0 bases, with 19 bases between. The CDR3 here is CASIFGGVGDSYEQYF. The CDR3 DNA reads TGTGCCAGCATCTTCGGCGGGGTGGGCGACTCCTACGAGCAGTACTTC.

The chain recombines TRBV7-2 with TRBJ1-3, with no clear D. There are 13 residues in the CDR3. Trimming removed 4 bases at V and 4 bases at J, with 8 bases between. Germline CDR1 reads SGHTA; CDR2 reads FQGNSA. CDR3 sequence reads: CASSSSRGNTIYF. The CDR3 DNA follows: TGTGCCAGCAGCTCTTCACGAGGAAACACCATATATTTT.